A selection of T cell receptor beta chains follows, all from one sample in a study of blood T cell repertoires in COVID-19. The method was immunoSEQ multiplex PCR; TCRdb's version includes in-frame clones alone and lacks a portion of them. This table has under 250,000 clones, 80% to 95% appearing once. The sequencing input was peripheral blood. These TCRs come from a man between 60 and 70 years old with COVID-19, enrolled during active disease. The CDR3 runs from the conserved cysteine through the conserved F or W. Each record gives: D gene, V gene, CDR3 length, clone size, CDR3 protein. The D gene is left open where the match is weak. A row's size may be missing; if present it is once, few, many or a size class.

. TRBV9 15 . CASSVAVQGPYEQYF
TRBD1 TRBV18 14 . CASSPDRGETEAFF
TRBD2 TRBV5-5 16 . CASSRGSGRVSYEQYF
. TRBV6-5 15 . CASSYLTGTTDTQYF
. TRBV19 13 . CASAGTKNEKLFF
TRBD1 TRBV19 15 . CASSSRQGSTETQYF
. TRBV2 14 . CASSVSGVGNIQYF
. TRBV4-2 14 . CASSQALSGDEQFF
. TRBV2 14 . CASSLVTGLYGYTF
TRBD1 TRBV7-9 15 . CASRDTGDLYNEQFF
TRBD1 TRBV19 15 . CASTSATGADQPQHF
. TRBV30 14 . CAWRRPTMNTEAFF
TRBD2 TRBV25-1 17 . CARGGGGTITNTGELFF
. TRBV9 16 . CASSVGGRGGVNEQFF
. TRBV16 16 . CASSQSTSPGKTEAFF
TRBD1 TRBV6-5 15 . CASRTSTGGQNRQFF
. TRBV27 16 once CASSPGVSRIGYEQYF
TRBD1 TRBV15 15 . CATSRVGTGKNIQYF
TRBD1 TRBV9 14 once CASSGTGDYQPQHF
. TRBV28 12 . CASSTEVGHWLF
. TRBV19 11 . CASGPSGEQFF
. TRBV9 14 . CASSEWTESYGYTF
. TRBV9 15 once CASSVAEAANYGYTF
. TRBV29-1 12 . CSETAGNTEAFF
. TRBV19 16 . CASTPVGGRENQPQHF